A single count supports the clone carrying this TCR beta chain. Its antigen is undetermined. The junction departs from germline at one end; a sequencing error may be responsible. This sample is part of a study of tumor and adjacent non-tumor tissue in lung cancer. Study context: Aged roughly 31 to 76 years, patients included fewer than 11 men and 4 to 6 women with stage I to III disease. Findings and limits, study-wide: In normal lung, the top 100 clones were significantly more dominant than in tumor.

This CDR3 comprises 15 residues. The library came from three nested PCR rounds adapted from ARM-PCR protocols. TCRdb re-called the multiplex PCR reads with MiXCR, one entry per CDR3 protein. This table holds some 90,000 distinct CDR3 sequences, more than 60% found once. RNA was extracted from bulk tissue without any cell sorting. Donors were chemotherapy-naive, newly diagnosed lung cancer surgical patients in China, August–late 2014. Input material: lung tumor tissue. V usage is TRBV12-3 or TRBV12-4 and J usage is TRBJ1-1; D not resolved. This clonotype originated in a man aged 70-80 years with non-small cell lung cancer. The CDR3 sequence is CANSLRGNMNAEAFF. The CDR3 nucleotides read TGTGCCAACAGTTTACGTGGGAACATGAACGCTGAAGCTTTCTTT.